This TCR beta chain originates from a study of response to subunit inactivated influenza vaccine. Whole-study results and caveats: After each seasonal influenza vaccination, few new T cells are recruited, the authors suggested.

TCRdb analysed the RT-PCR reads with MiXCR anew, one entry per CDR3 protein. The data contain some 180,000 distinct CDR3 sequences, around 9% of them singletons. This clonotype was picked up a small number of times. Its specificity is unknown. This CDR3 has 16 amino acids. Losses at the gene ends were 5 bases for V and 3 bases for J; bases not matched to a gene: 9. The germline CDR1 and CDR2 sequences are SGHTA and FQGNSA. This rearrangement joins TRBV7-2 to TRBJ2-1, with 8 bases matching TRBD1. Sequencing used non-naive T cells sorted from PBMCs, obtained on the day of vaccination. The TCR comes from a man aged 45-60 years who received an inactivated influenza vaccine. The chain's CDR3 is CASSSITGQVYNEQFF. As DNA, the CDR3 is TGTGCCAGCAGCAGCATAACGGGACAGGTCTACAATGAGCAGTTCTTC.